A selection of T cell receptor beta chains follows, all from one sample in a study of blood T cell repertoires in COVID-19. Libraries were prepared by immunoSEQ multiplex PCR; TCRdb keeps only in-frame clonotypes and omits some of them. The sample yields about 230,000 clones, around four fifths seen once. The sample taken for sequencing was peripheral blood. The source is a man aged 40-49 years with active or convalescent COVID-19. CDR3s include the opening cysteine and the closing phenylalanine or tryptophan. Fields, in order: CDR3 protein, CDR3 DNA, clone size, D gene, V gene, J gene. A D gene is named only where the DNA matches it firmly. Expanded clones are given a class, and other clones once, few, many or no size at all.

CASLTGGARTDTQYF	TGTGCCAGCCTCACAGGGGGCGCAAGAACAGATACGCAGTATTTT	NA	TRBD1	TRBV28	TRBJ2-3
CASSFRTGGTGELFF	TGTGCCAGCAGCTTCCGGACAGGGGGGACCGGGGAGCTGTTTTTT	NA	TRBD1	TRBV7-9	TRBJ2-2
CASMGQGAQVQPQHF	TGTGCCAGCATGGGACAGGGGGCGCAAGTCCAGCCCCAGCATTTT	NA	TRBD1	TRBV6-5	TRBJ1-5
CASSLPPSSYEQYF	TGTGCCAGCAGCTTACCTCCGAGCTCCTACGAGCAGTACTTC	NA	NA	TRBV5-6	TRBJ2-7
CASSLQQGFSPLHF	TGTGCCAGCAGCTTACAACAGGGCTTCAGCCCCCTCCACTTT	few	NA	TRBV7-9	TRBJ1-6
CAISGTGGITGNTIYF	TGTGCCATCAGTGGTACAGGGGGTATCACTGGAAACACCATATATTTT	few	TRBD1	TRBV10-3	TRBJ1-3
CASSPPSGDPGNTIYF	TGTGCCAGCTCACCACCATCAGGGGATCCCGGAAACACCATATATTTT	NA	NA	TRBV18	TRBJ1-3
CASSGGIGTGVSYEQYF	TGTGCCAGCTCAGGTGGTATCGGGACAGGGGTCTCCTACGAGCAGTACTTC	NA	TRBD1	TRBV18	TRBJ2-7
CASSKETGAEETQYF	TGTGCCAGCAGCAAAGAGACAGGGGCCGAAGAGACCCAGTACTTC	NA	NA	TRBV21-1	TRBJ2-5
CASSPQDRGGYNEQFF	TGTGCCAGCAGCCCCCAGGACAGGGGAGGGTACAATGAGCAGTTCTTC	NA	TRBD1	TRBV7-2	TRBJ2-1
CASTLAGAGETQYF	TGTGCCAGCACCCTAGCGGGAGCAGGCGAGACCCAGTACTTC	NA	TRBD2	TRBV2	TRBJ2-5
CASSQEEGSLSGNTIYF	TGCGCCAGCAGCCAAGAGGAGGGTTCACTCTCTGGAAACACCATATATTTT	few	NA	TRBV4-1	TRBJ1-3
CASSLGTPSLGNQPQHF	TGTGCCAGCTCACTCGGGACTCCGAGTTTAGGCAATCAGCCCCAGCATTTT	NA	NA	TRBV18	TRBJ1-5
CAISDRASAGNTIYF	TGTGCCATCAGTGACAGGGCGAGCGCTGGAAACACCATATATTTT	NA	NA	TRBV10-3	TRBJ1-3
CASSPDVPGQGNTEAFF	TGTGCCAGCTCACCCGACGTACCGGGACAGGGGAACACTGAAGCTTTCTTT	few	TRBD1	TRBV18	TRBJ1-1
CASSYRVYEQYF	TGTGCCAGCAGTTACCGAGTCTACGAGCAGTACTTC	NA	NA	TRBV5-8	TRBJ2-7
CAWSGQGGGELFF	TGTGCCTGGAGTGGGCAGGGGGGCGGGGAGCTGTTTTTT	once	NA	TRBV30	TRBJ2-2
CASSPRQGLPNTIYF	TGTGCCAGCAGCCCCCGACAGGGTCTCCCAAACACCATATATTTT	NA	TRBD1	TRBV14	TRBJ1-3
CASSDGPGRGTRDTQYF	TGTGCCAGCAGTGATGGTCCGGGACGAGGGACAAGAGATACGCAGTATTTT	NA	NA	TRBV2	TRBJ2-3
CASSRGTSGGALGDTQYF	TGCGCCAGCAGCCGAGGGACTAGCGGGGGGGCCTTGGGAGATACGCAGTATTTT	NA	TRBD2	TRBV4-3	TRBJ2-3
CAWRESTVYGYTF	TGTGCCTGGAGAGAATCAACAGTCTATGGCTACACCTTC	NA	NA	TRBV30	TRBJ1-2
CASSYSRTAGTSGLTPYEQYF	TGTGCCAGCAGTTACTCCAGGACAGCCGGGACTAGCGGGCTGACCCCCTACGAGCAGTACTTC	NA	TRBD2	TRBV6-2/TRBV6-3	TRBJ2-7
CASSPDRGADTQYF	TGTGCCAGCAGCCCCGACAGGGGGGCAGATACGCAGTATTTT	NA	TRBD1	TRBV7-2	TRBJ2-3
CATSGDTLGRQYF	TGTGCCACCAGTGGTGACACCCTTGGCCGGCAGTACTTC	NA	NA	TRBV24-1	TRBJ2-7
CASGRDRAYEQYF	TGTGCCAGCGGACGGGACAGAGCCTACGAGCAGTACTTC	NA	TRBD1	TRBV6-5	TRBJ2-7
CASSIQGEDYGYTF	TGTGCCAGCTCTATTCAGGGGGAGGACTATGGCTACACCTTC	NA	TRBD1	TRBV18	TRBJ1-2
CASSAIQGIGETQYF	TGTGCCAGTAGTGCCATACAGGGGATAGGAGAGACCCAGTACTTC	NA	TRBD1	TRBV19	TRBJ2-5
CASSPANPAGSYGYTF	TGTGCCAGCTCACCCGCAAACCCCGCAGGTAGCTATGGCTACACCTTC	NA	NA	TRBV18	TRBJ1-2
CASKVTGANTGELFF	TGCGCCAGCAAAGTGACAGGGGCGAACACCGGGGAGCTGTTTTTT	few	TRBD1	TRBV5-1	TRBJ2-2
CASSQEPRQGRYTQYF	TGCGCCAGCAGCCAAGAGCCCCGACAGGGTCGATATACGCAGTATTTT	NA	TRBD1	TRBV4-1	TRBJ2-3
CASSDSPGQYYEQYF	TGTGCCAGCAGCGATTCGCCGGGACAATACTACGAGCAGTACTTC	NA	NA	TRBV2	TRBJ2-7
CATRGGGGSPLHF	TGTGCCACCCGCGGGGGAGGTGGTTCACCCCTCCACTTT	NA	NA	TRBV15	TRBJ1-6
CATGGPNEQYF	TGTGCCACAGGAGGGCCGAATGAGCAGTACTTC	NA	NA	TRBV28	TRBJ2-7
CATSPARGSTEAFF	TGTGCCACCAGCCCCGCCCGGGGGTCGACTGAAGCTTTCTTT	few	NA	TRBV15	TRBJ1-1
CASSPTSTALYGYTF	TGTGCCAGCAGCCCAACGTCGACAGCTCTCTATGGCTACACCTTC	NA	NA	TRBV3-1/TRBV3-2	TRBJ1-2
CAWSLTGISPSGYTF	TGTGCCTGGAGCCTAACCGGGATCAGCCCAAGCGGCTACACCTTC	once	NA	TRBV30	TRBJ1-2
CASSIWGREGGYTF	TGTGCCAGTAGTATCTGGGGCAGGGAAGGTGGCTACACCTTC	few	NA	TRBV19	TRBJ1-2
CASSLMGAKGDNEQFF	TGTGCCAGCAGTTTAATGGGGGCCAAAGGCGACAATGAGCAGTTCTTC	NA	NA	TRBV28	TRBJ2-1
CSVDLRGSGNTIYF	TGCAGCGTTGATCTTCGGGGCTCTGGAAACACCATATATTTT	NA	NA	TRBV29-1	TRBJ1-3
CASSEVGSGNTEAFF	TGTGCCAGCAGTGAAGTAGGTTCAGGGAACACTGAAGCTTTCTTT	NA	NA	TRBV6-1	TRBJ1-1
CASSIRDSLSQFF	TGTGCCAGTAGTATACGGGACAGCCTGAGTCAGTTCTTC	NA	TRBD1	TRBV19	TRBJ2-1
CAWRGLAGNEQFF	TGTGCCTGGAGAGGCCTAGCGGGCAATGAGCAGTTCTTC	NA	TRBD2	TRBV30	TRBJ2-1
CASSQATGGPRELFF	TGTGCCAGCAGCCAAGCTACAGGGGGCCCACGGGAGCTGTTTTTT	NA	TRBD1	TRBV14	TRBJ2-2
CASSYSAGIGNSPLHF	TGTGCCAGCAGTTACTCAGCGGGCATTGGTAATTCACCCCTCCACTTT	NA	NA	TRBV6-5	TRBJ1-6
CASTSGLAGGVGETQYF	TGTGCCAGCACCTCAGGACTAGCGGGAGGGGTTGGGGAGACCCAGTACTTC	NA	TRBD2	TRBV11-3	TRBJ2-5
CASNPGQGRETQYF	TGTGCCAGTAACCCCGGACAGGGCAGGGAGACCCAGTACTTC	NA	TRBD1	TRBV19	TRBJ2-5
CASSEYSTSGRRNEQFF	TGTGCCAGCAGTGAATACTCGACTAGCGGGAGAAGGAATGAGCAGTTCTTC	NA	TRBD2	TRBV25-1	TRBJ2-1
CASSFPAGWQETQYF	TGTGCCAGCAGCTTTCCGGCAGGGTGGCAAGAGACCCAGTACTTC	NA	NA	TRBV5-6	TRBJ2-5